Presented here are 15 T cell receptor beta chains from one specimen sequenced in a study of immune characterization of retroperitoneal liposarcoma (dated by TCRdb to 2018 to 2020). Receptor libraries were prepared by PCR. Sequencer: NextSeq 500. TCRdb's own reprocessing of the public reads used fastp at Q25 and MiXCR and kept productive beta chains. Each record represents a unique CDR3 protein, reported with the most common genes and DNA among its rows. A total of under 11,000 distinct CDR3 sequences appear in this sample, 40% to 55% of them only once. The ten largest clones represent 8.5% to 12% of the sample. The sequenced sample was tumor tissue. Receptors were obtained from a female donor with retroperitoneal liposarcoma.

This clonotype showed up just a few times. The CDR3 coding sequence is TGTGCCAGCAGTGCCGGGACAGGGGGTTCTGGGGCCAACGTCCTGACTTTC. The encoded protein is CASSAGTGGSGANVLTF. The V call is TRBV6-1, the J call TRBJ2-6; 11 bases line up with TRBD1. There are 17 residues in the CDR3. The V segment lost 4 bases and the J segment 1 base; nucleotides outside the gene matches: 3. CDR1 MNHNS and CDR2 SASEGT come from the germline V gene.

This clonotype came up a few times. The rearrangement uses TRBV7-2 and TRBJ2-5; D may be TRBD2 (6 bases). Germline loops: CDR1 SGHTA, CDR2 FQGNSA. This CDR3 has 16 residues. Trimming took 1 base from V and 1 from J, leaving 13 bases between them. The CDR3 here is CASSLGSAGSQETQYF. DNA for the CDR3: TGTGCCAGCAGCTTAGGTTCCGCGGGGTCCCAAGAGACCCAGTACTTC.

In this sample, this clonotype turned up a few times. The chain joins TRBV12-3 or TRBV12-4 to TRBJ2-1, with D possibly TRBD1 on 6 matching bases. The J call is doubtful: the DNA matches TRBJ2-7 better. This CDR3 is 13 amino acids long. CDR3: CASSRDIYNEQYF. The CDR3 bases are TGTGCCAGCAGTCGGGACATCTACAATGAGCAGTACTTC.

The chain links TRBV27 to TRBJ2-6; TRBD1 matches 9 bases. Germline lookup yields CDR1 MNHEY and CDR2 SMNVEV (reference sequence). V lost 5 bases and J lost 2; bases outside the gene matches: 10. The CDR3 sequence is 18 residues long. The CDR3 DNA reads as TGTGCCAGCAGTCCGGGACAGGGACTAATTACTGGGGCCAACGTCCTGACTTTC. It translates to CASSPGQGLITGANVLTF.

This clonotype was detected a few times. The chain employs TRBV6-8 and TRBJ2-1; TRBD2 might be the D (6 bases). The V end lost 3 bases, the J end lost 15 bases, and 9 bases lay between the germline ends. Germline assignment: CDR1 MNHGY and CDR2 SAAAGT. The CDR3 is 10 residues long. The CDR3 spells CASSYPGLFF. CDR3 DNA: TGTGCCAGCAGTTATCCGGGACTGTTCTTC.

This clonotype qualifies as medium-sized. The V gene is TRBV11-2, the J gene TRBJ2-5, with TRBD1 matching 9 bases. The J call is uncertain, as TRBJ2-7 better fits the DNA end. Germline lookup yields CDR1 SGHAT and CDR2 FQNNGV. The CDR3 is made up of 16 amino acids. CDR3 region: CASSFRSGTGTYEQYF. The CDR3 coding sequence is TGTGCCAGCAGCTTTCGTTCCGGGACAGGGACCTACGAGCAGTACTTC.

The V and J genes are TRBV6-8 and TRBJ2-5, with TRBD1 matching over 7 bases. Judging by the DNA end, TRBJ2-7 fits better; the J call may be wrong. The CDR3 is 16 residues long. Germline CDR1 MNHGY, CDR2 SAAAGT. CDR3 nucleotide sequence: TGTGCCAGCAGAGTGAATATGTGGGACAGAAACTACGAGCAGTACTTC. Translated: CASRVNMWDRNYEQYF.

By share of the sample, this clonotype is medium-sized. The chain uses TRBV7-9 and TRBJ2-1; D remains ambiguous. The end of the DNA fits TRBJ2-7 better, so the J call may be wrong. Looked up from germline, CDR1 is SEHNR and CDR2 is FQNEAQ (reference sequence). The CDR3 covers 11 residues. The DNA for the CDR3 is TGTGCCAGCAGCCCCCTCTACGAGCAGTACTTC. It is translated as CASSPLYEQYF.

This rearrangement joins TRBV27 to TRBJ1-1, with no clear D. Germline V lookup: CDR1 MNHEY, CDR2 SMNVEV (reference sequence). The V gene lost 0 bases and the J gene lost 1 base, with 9 bases spanning the gap. The CDR3 has 15 residues. In DNA, the CDR3 is TGTGCCAGCAGTTTATCCGCGTCTCCGAACACTGAAGCTTTCTTT. Translating gives CASSLSASPNTEAFF.

The rearrangement links TRBV12-3 or TRBV12-4 to TRBJ2-1, with 8 bases lining up with TRBD2. The DNA end is a closer match to TRBJ2-7, so the J assignment may be wrong. The CDR3 has 15 residues. The CDR3 bases are TGTGCCAGCAGTTTAGTACCGGGAGGGTTCCCCGAGCAGTACTTC. The encoded protein is CASSLVPGGFPEQYF.

The J gene is TRBJ2-1, the V gene TRBV6-5, with 10 bases lining up with TRBD2. Judging by the DNA end, TRBJ2-5 fits better; the J call may be wrong. This CDR3 is built from 17 residues. Per the germline V gene, CDR1 is MNHEY and CDR2 is SVGAGI. In DNA, the CDR3 is TGTGCCAGCAGCGCATTCTCTAGCGGGAGATCTGCAGAGACCCAGTACTTC. Encoded protein: CASSAFSSGRSAETQYF.

The chain joins TRBV10-2 to TRBJ2-5; the D is unclear. The CDR3 totals 13 residues. Germline CDR1 and CDR2: WSHSY and SAAADI. The V and J ends lost 6 bases and 5 bases respectively, with 13 bases between them. The CDR3 bases are TGCGCCAGCAGGGATTCGGCCAGTGAGACCCAGTACTTC. Protein product: CASRDSASETQYF.

There are a few counts of this clonotype. The V and J genes are TRBV6-2 or TRBV6-3 and TRBJ2-1; no definite D call. The end of the DNA fits TRBJ2-7 better, so the J call may be wrong. From germline, CDR1 is MNHEY and CDR2 SVGEGT. This CDR3 region has 12 residues. This CDR3 reads CASSYAAYEQYF. The CDR3 nucleotides are TGTGCCAGCAGTTACGCCGCCTACGAGCAGTACTTC.

To note about this clonotype: A read error may account for a junction end that differs from germline. The chain carries TRBV6-1 and TRBJ1-2, with D possibly TRBD1 on 6 matching bases. The CDR3 sequence is 14 residues long. Germline V lookup: CDR1 MNHNS, CDR2 SASEGT. CDR3 nucleotides: TGTGTCAGCAGTTGCTCCGGGGGGGGGGGGGGCTACGTCTGG. Translating gives CVSSCSGGGGGYVW.

This clonotype counts as medium-sized (0.01 to 0.1%). The chain uses TRBV7-6 and TRBJ2-5; no reliable D call. The V end lost 5 bases, the J end lost 9 bases, and 13 bases lay between the germline ends. Germline V gene lookup returns CDR1 SGHVS and CDR2 FNYEAQ. The CDR3 contains 12 residues. The CDR3 region is CASSQNPGPQYF. The CDR3 DNA reads TGTGCCAGCAGCCAAAATCCGGGTCCCCAGTACTTC.